Listed below are T cell receptor beta chains from one sample, sequenced in a study of shared clonotypes between healthy human individuals. Clones were read by immunoSEQ multiplex PCR, and TCRdb kept only the in-frame ones, dropping some. The table includes approximately 980,000 clones, about three quarters detected once. The material sequenced was memory CD4+ T cells sorted from blood. Every receptor here comes from a man aged 18 to 35 in good health. CDR3s include the opening cysteine and the closing phenylalanine or tryptophan. D genes are given only for firm matches. Size values are once, few and many counts, or a class for expanded clones, and some rows have none.

J,V,size,D,DNA,CDR3
TRBJ2-5,TRBV18,NA,TRBD2,TGTGCCAGCTCACCAAGCGGGGGGGCCGGAGAGACCCAGTACTTC,CASSPSGGAGETQYF
TRBJ1-5,TRBV11-2,NA,TRBD1,TGTGCCAGCAGCTTAGCAGGGGGTCAGCCCCAGCATTTT,CASSLAGGQPQHF
TRBJ2-3,TRBV11-2,NA,TRBD2,TGTGCCAGCAGCTCCTATAGCGGGGGGGGGACAGATACGCAGTATTTT,CASSSYSGGGTDTQYF
TRBJ1-6,TRBV7-9,once,NA,TGTGCCAGCAGCTTAAACACCCGGGACAAGCCCCTCCACTTT,CASSLNTRDKPLHF
TRBJ2-1,TRBV5-1,NA,TRBD2,TGCGCCAGCAGCCCGAACCAGGCTAGCGGATACAATGAGCAGTTCTTC,CASSPNQASGYNEQFF
TRBJ1-3,TRBV6-1,NA,NA,TGTGCCAGCAGTGAAGAGAGATACTCTGGAAACACCATATATTTT,CASSEERYSGNTIYF
TRBJ2-5,TRBV5-8,NA,TRBD1,TGTGCCAGCAGCTTGGGGGACAGGCAAGAGACCCAGTACTTC,CASSLGDRQETQYF
TRBJ1-1,TRBV18,NA,TRBD1,TGTGCCAGCTCCCGAGGGACAGGAACGAACACTGAAGCTTTCTTT,CASSRGTGTNTEAFF
TRBJ2-1,TRBV14,NA,TRBD1,TGTGCCAGCAGCCAGAGACAGGGGGCCCGCAATGAGCAGTTCTTC,CASSQRQGARNEQFF
TRBJ2-5,TRBV5-1,once,NA,TGCGCCAGCAGCTTGGAGTCTGTGGAGCATGAGACCCAGTACTTC,CASSLESVEHETQYF
TRBJ1-3,TRBV10-3,NA,NA,TGTGCCATCAGCGACACCTTACAGGGTTCTGGAAACACCATATATTTT,CAISDTLQGSGNTIYF
TRBJ2-2,TRBV5-4,few,TRBD2,TGTGCCAGCAGCTCTAGCGGGAAGGGCACCGGGGAGCTGTTTTTT,CASSSSGKGTGELFF
TRBJ2-7,TRBV23-1,NA,NA,TGCGCCAGCAGTCAACTTGCTAGGGCAGGGGTTACCTACGAGCAGTACTTC,CASSQLARAGVTYEQYF
TRBJ1-5,TRBV5-4,NA,TRBD1,TGTGCCAGCAGCTTTACAGGGGGCGGTCAGCCCCAGCATTTT,CASSFTGGGQPQHF
TRBJ1-1,TRBV27,NA,TRBD1,TGTGCCAGCAGTTTAGACAGGGGGAACACTGAAGCTTTCTTT,CASSLDRGNTEAFF
TRBJ2-3,TRBV13,NA,TRBD2,TGTGCCAGCAGCTTAGGACTAGCGGGAGAAGATACGCAGTATTTT,CASSLGLAGEDTQYF
TRBJ1-4,TRBV7-8,NA,TRBD1,TGTGCCAGCAGCTTCGACCAGGGGGTTCGCGATGAAAAACTGTTTTTT,CASSFDQGVRDEKLFF
TRBJ1-3,TRBV30,NA,NA,TGTGCCTGGAGTAGGGATGGCTTCTCTGGAAACACCATATATTTT,CAWSRDGFSGNTIYF
TRBJ2-6,TRBV5-6,NA,NA,TGTGCCAGCAGCTCCAACAGGGCTGGGGCCAACGTCCTGACTTTC,CASSSNRAGANVLTF
TRBJ2-7,TRBV28,NA,TRBD2,TGTGCCAGCAGTTCGACGGGGGGATACCTGACGGGGCAGTACTTC,CASSSTGGYLTGQYF
TRBJ1-2,TRBV9,NA,NA,TGTGCCAGCAGCCCACTCCAGGGATATAACTATGGCTACACCTTC,CASSPLQGYNYGYTF
TRBJ2-5,TRBV6-1,NA,TRBD1,TGTGCCAGCATGACAGGGGGTGTTCAAGAGACCCAGTACTTC,CASMTGGVQETQYF
TRBJ1-2,TRBV29-1,NA,TRBD1,TGCAGCGTGGGGACAGGCCACTATGGCTACACCTTC,CSVGTGHYGYTF
TRBJ2-4,TRBV2,NA,NA,TGTGCCAGCAGTCCTAAAAACATTCAGTACTTC,CASSPKNIQYF
TRBJ2-7,TRBV5-1,NA,NA,TGCGCCAGCAGCTACTACGACAGGGAGGGCGAGCAGTACTTC,CASSYYDREGEQYF
TRBJ1-1,TRBV30,few,NA,TGTGCCTGGAGTAGAGGGGCTGAAGCTTTCTTT,CAWSRGAEAFF
TRBJ2-3,TRBV25-1,NA,NA,TGTGCCAGCAGGCCAGGGATAAGCACAGATACGCAGTATTTT,CASRPGISTDTQYF
TRBJ2-7,TRBV15,NA,NA,TGTGCCACCAGCAGGTCCGGGACGCAGTCCTACGAGCAGTACTTC,CATSRSGTQSYEQYF
TRBJ2-2,TRBV27,few,NA,TGTGCCAGCAGTTTATATTGGCAGGGGTACACCGGGGAGCTGTTTTTT,CASSLYWQGYTGELFF
TRBJ2-7,TRBV27,many,NA,TGTGCCAGCAGTCCTTCACCCCCTACCACCTACGAGCAGTACTTC,CASSPSPPTTYEQYF
TRBJ2-1,TRBV30,NA,NA,TGTGCCTGGTCCATAGGGGGGCAAGGCAATGAGCAGTTCTTC,CAWSIGGQGNEQFF
TRBJ2-3,TRBV28,NA,TRBD1,TGTGCCAGCGGTAAGGACAGGGCGAGGAGCACAGATACGCAGTATTTT,CASGKDRARSTDTQYF
TRBJ1-1,TRBV2,few,NA,TGTGCCAGCTGGTCTGGGTTAGACACTGAAGCTTTCTTT,CASWSGLDTEAFF
TRBJ2-5,TRBV7-9,medium-sized,TRBD2,TGTGCGGTCGGGCGGGGGGAAGAGACCCAGTACTTC,CAVGRGEETQYF
TRBJ1-4,TRBV11-2,NA,TRBD1,TGTGCCAGCAGCCCGGGACAGGGGATGGAAAAACTGTTTTTT,CASSPGQGMEKLFF
TRBJ2-3,TRBV10-3,NA,NA,TGTGCCATCAGTGACCCTTTGGCGACCACAGATACGCAGTATTTT,CAISDPLATTDTQYF
TRBJ2-5,TRBV5-6,NA,TRBD1,TGTGCCAGCAGCCCTGACAGGGGGAAGGAGACCCAGTACTTC,CASSPDRGKETQYF
TRBJ2-3,TRBV28,NA,NA,TGTGCCAGCAGTTTAAGCGACAGCACAGATACGCAGTATTTT,CASSLSDSTDTQYF
TRBJ1-1,TRBV5-1,NA,TRBD1,TGCGCCAGCACCTCTGGGACAGGGGCGAACACTGAAGCTTTCTTT,CASTSGTGANTEAFF
TRBJ2-5,TRBV28,once,NA,TGTGCCAGTAAACAGGGAGACCAAGAGACCCAGTACTTC,CASKQGDQETQYF
TRBJ1-2,TRBV6-1,once,TRBD1,TGTGCCAGCAGTCTAGACAGGGGAGATCTTGGCTACACCTTC,CASSLDRGDLGYTF
TRBJ1-6,TRBV19,few,NA,TGTGCCAGTACCCAGGTGGGGACTAATTCACCCCTCCACTTT,CASTQVGTNSPLHF
TRBJ1-1,TRBV2,NA,NA,TGTGCCAGCCGGGCCCCGTCGAAGATGAACACTGAAGCTTTCTTT,CASRAPSKMNTEAFF
TRBJ2-1,TRBV19,NA,TRBD1,TGTGCCAGTAGTACCACAGGGGCCGTAGAGCAGTTCTTC,CASSTTGAVEQFF
TRBJ1-5,TRBV18,NA,TRBD1,TGTGCCAGCTCACCTCGCGCCCCCCGACAGGGTTATAACAATCAGCCCCAGCATTTT,CASSPRAPRQGYNNQPQHF
TRBJ2-2,TRBV5-6,NA,TRBD1,TGTGCCAGCAGCTGGGACAGAGGGGGCCGGGAGCTGTTTTTT,CASSWDRGGRELFF
TRBJ1-3,TRBV2,NA,NA,TGTGCCAGCGCCTTAATTCGCTCTGGAAACACCATATATTTT,CASALIRSGNTIYF
TRBJ2-2,TRBV10-3,few,NA,TGTGCCATCAGTGGATCAGGAACCCGGGAGCTGTTTTTT,CAISGSGTRELFF
TRBJ2-5,TRBV30,NA,NA,TGTGCCTGGACTGGGGCCGTCCGTGAGACCCAGTACTTC,CAWTGAVRETQYF
TRBJ1-1,TRBV18,NA,NA,TGTGCCAGCTCACCACAGGGTAGTTGGAACACTGAAGCTTTCTTT,CASSPQGSWNTEAFF
TRBJ1-6,TRBV9,NA,NA,TGTGCCAGCAGCGTCGGGATCTTCAATTCACCCCTCCACTTT,CASSVGIFNSPLHF
TRBJ1-6,TRBV10-3,NA,NA,TGTGCCATCACATCAGACTTAACCGGTTCACCCCTCCACTTT,CAITSDLTGSPLHF
TRBJ2-3,TRBV10-1,NA,NA,TGCGCCAGCAGTGAGTCGACAGGGACGGGGGCAGATACGCAGTATTTT,CASSESTGTGADTQYF
TRBJ2-5,TRBV7-2,NA,TRBD2,TGTGCCAGCAGCCCCCGCGGGGTTAGCGGGGGAGCGCAAGAGACCCAGTACTTC,CASSPRGVSGGAQETQYF
TRBJ2-7,TRBV30,NA,NA,TGTGCCTGGAGTCCGTCAGGCCTCGGGCAGTACTTC,CAWSPSGLGQYF
TRBJ1-3,TRBV5-4,NA,TRBD1,TGTGCCAGCAGCTTCGCGGGGACAGTAAGGCCTGGAAACACCATATATTTT,CASSFAGTVRPGNTIYF
TRBJ2-1,TRBV4-2,NA,NA,TGTGCCAGCAGCCAAGATTCAAGCGTTGGACTTCTCGACTACAATGAGCAGTTCTTC,CASSQDSSVGLLDYNEQFF